Below are 5 T cell receptor beta chains sequenced from a single sample in a study of blood T cell repertoires in COVID-19 (dated by TCRdb to the early 2020s). Receptor amplification or capture employed the immunoSEQ multiplex PCR assay. Imported from immuneACCESS, the table was reduced by TCRdb to in-frame sequences with V and J called. These copies leave out some clones; in studies compared against another copy, an unresolved V gene accounts for under half, and the cause of the remainder is not known. The table for this sample lists some 490,000 clones; around 85% of them were counted only once. The top ten clones comprise roughly 8% of the sample. Sequenced sample: PBMCs or T cells enriched from blood (not recorded which). All receptors come from a woman aged 55-69 years who had recovered from COVID-19.

The chain is built from TRBV5-4 and TRBJ2-2, with 7 nucleotides matching TRBD2. The junction had 10 bases not matched to a gene; V was cut back by 5 bases and J by 6 bases. The CDR3 loop spans 15 amino acids. Germline assignment: CDR1 SGHNT and CDR2 YYREEE (reference sequence). Here the CDR3 reads CASRGAGPLPGELFF. As DNA, the CDR3 is TGTGCCAGCAGGGGAGCGGGGCCGCTACCCGGGGAGCTGTTTTTT.

The chain couples TRBV2 to TRBJ2-3; 14 bases match TRBD2. CDR3 length: 16 amino acids. Germline lookup yields CDR1 SNHLY and CDR2 FYNNEI. Trimming cost V 6 bases and J 4 bases; bases outside gene matches: 6. CDR3 protein: CASRDSGLAGADTQYF. The CDR3 DNA reads TGTGCCAGCAGGGACTCGGGACTAGCGGGAGCAGATACGCAGTATTTT.

V usage is TRBV5-8 and J usage is TRBJ1-5; D ambiguous. CDR1 SGHTS and CDR2 YDEGEE come from the germline V gene. The ends were cut back, 7 bases at V and 6 bases at J, with 8 bases in the middle. The CDR3 is 11 residues long. CDR3 residues: CASYPSQPQHF. The CDR3 region has the DNA TGTGCCAGCTACCCTAGTCAGCCCCAGCATTTT.

CDR3 residues: CASSAGSSSGNTIYF. The DNA of the CDR3 is TGTGCCAGTAGCGCAGGGTCGAGCTCTGGAAACACCATATATTTT. This chain joins TRBV19 and TRBJ1-3; D perhaps matches TRBD1 (5 bases). With 6 bases removed from V and 0 bases from J, the gap between germline ends came to 12 bases. Germline loops: CDR1 LNHDA, CDR2 SQIVND (reference sequence). CDR3 length equals 15 residues.

The chain joins TRBV3-1 (or the pseudogene TRBV3-2) to TRBJ1-1; TRBD1 might be the D (5 bases). This CDR3 contains 18 residues. V was shortened by 0 bases and J by 0 bases, with 17 bases between the two germline ends. Germline V gene data show CDR1 as LGHDT and CDR2 as YNNKEL (reference sequence). CDR3 loop: CASSQEERLAGMNTEAFF. The DNA of the CDR3 is TGTGCCAGCAGCCAAGAAGAACGCCTGGCAGGGATGAACACTGAAGCTTTCTTT.